This is a list of T cell receptor beta chains from one sample in a study of blood T cell repertoires in COVID-19. The data were produced by immunoSEQ multiplex PCR, yet TCRdb's version contains in-frame clones alone and is incomplete. Among 100,000 or so clones, about 95% were seen once, and the ten largest hold more than 4%. The sequenced sample was peripheral blood. The receptors here all came from a human donor with active COVID-19. The donor label of this sample is uncertain. Each CDR3 is given without its conserved first and last residue.

>TRBV5-1
ASSLAAGEAF
>TRBV28
ASSLPGNSPLH
>TRBV3-1/TRBV3-2
ASSQRTSGVISNTGELF
>TRBV3-1/TRBV3-2
ASRRGLAGTYEQY
>TRBV10-3
AITGGVSSGNTIY
>TRBV5-1
ASSLADSPKRETQY
>TRBV9
ASSAITGDNSPLH
>TRBV2
ASRPQDGTDTQY
>TRBV19
ASSIIVREQSF
>TRBV6-7
ARTSVSYSNSGDPYEQY
>TRBV7-6
ASSPDWTGAGVDTIY
>TRBV6-5
ATTPSGRTGEQY
>TRBV19
ASGQGAYEKLF
>TRBV28
ASSLQGRETQY
>TRBV7-2
ASSLGQGINEQF
>TRBV18
ASSPAHVGAYEQY
>TRBV20-1
SASRAGGMDTQY